This T cell receptor (beta chain) was recovered during a study of blood T cells in healthy people across ages. Across the whole study: In model experiments, template switching was able to capture about one barcoded beta molecule for every two T cells that were present.

This clonotype occurred a few times. Its antigen is currently unknown. A much larger clone lies a single base off, so this may be a read error. A second about 6 to 11 cycle PCR used barcoded and J-beta primers. TCRdb processed the 5' RACE reads anew with MiXCR; each CDR3 protein has one entry. Counted here are fewer than 800,000 distinct CDR3 sequences, more than 20% occurring once; the ten biggest clones make up approximately 3.6%. Isolated PBMCs totaled at least 7 million in each sample. Study-level points and caveats: Investigators viewed diversity estimates from one million T cells as underestimates, the study reported.

This receptor was obtained from a man between 70 and 80 years old in good health. Sequenced input: blood.

This CDR3 reads CSVQLVGVRYF. DNA for the CDR3: TGCAGCGTCCAGCTGGTAGGGGTGCGGTACTTC. J is TRBJ2-1 and V is TRBV29-1, with D possibly matching TRBD1 (5 bases). The CDR3 is 11 residues long. Germline CDR1 reads SQVTM; CDR2 reads ANQGSEA.